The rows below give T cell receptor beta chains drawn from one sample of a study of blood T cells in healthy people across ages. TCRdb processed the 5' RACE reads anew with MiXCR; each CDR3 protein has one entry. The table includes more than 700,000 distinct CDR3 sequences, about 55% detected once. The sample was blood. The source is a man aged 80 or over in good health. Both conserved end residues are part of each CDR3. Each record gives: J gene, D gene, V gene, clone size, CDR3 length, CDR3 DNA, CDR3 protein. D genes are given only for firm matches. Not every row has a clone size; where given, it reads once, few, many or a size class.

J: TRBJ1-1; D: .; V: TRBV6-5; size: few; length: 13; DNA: TGTGCCAGCAGTTCCCTCCAGGGCACTGAAGCTTTCTTT; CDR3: CASSSLQGTEAFF
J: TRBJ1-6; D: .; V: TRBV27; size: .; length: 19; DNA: TGTGCCAGCAGAGACCGCCCACCGGGCCCTACTATGGGTAATTCACCCCTCCACTTT; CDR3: CASRDRPPGPTMGNSPLHF
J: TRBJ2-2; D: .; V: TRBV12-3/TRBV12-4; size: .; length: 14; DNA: TGTGCCAGCAGTTTCTCGGGAGTTACCGGGGAGCTGTTTTTT; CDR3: CASSFSGVTGELFF
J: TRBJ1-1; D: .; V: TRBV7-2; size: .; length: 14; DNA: TGTGCCAGCAGCTCGCTCCCAGGTTACACTGAAGCTTTCTTT; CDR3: CASSSLPGYTEAFF
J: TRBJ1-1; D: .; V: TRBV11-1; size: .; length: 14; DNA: TGTGCCAGCAGCTTTCGGGGAACGAACACTGAAGCTTTCTTT; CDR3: CASSFRGTNTEAFF
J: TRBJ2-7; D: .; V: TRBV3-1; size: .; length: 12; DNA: TGTGCCAGCAGCCGGGAGTCCTACGAGCAGTACTTC; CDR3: CASSRESYEQYF
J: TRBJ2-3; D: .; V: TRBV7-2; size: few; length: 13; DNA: TGTGCCAGCAGCAGCGACTTCACAGATACGCAGTATTTT; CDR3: CASSSDFTDTQYF
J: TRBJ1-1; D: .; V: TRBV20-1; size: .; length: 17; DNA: TGCAGTGCTAGAGTCCTCCTCAATCAGGGCAGCGACACTGAAGCTTTCTTT; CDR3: CSARVLLNQGSDTEAFF
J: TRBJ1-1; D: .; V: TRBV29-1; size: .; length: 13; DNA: TGCAGCGGCTCGCTCATGGGGGACACTGAAGCTTTCTTT; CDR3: CSGSLMGDTEAFF
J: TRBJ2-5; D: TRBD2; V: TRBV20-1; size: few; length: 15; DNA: TGCAGTGCTAGAGGATCTAGCGGGAGGGTTCGGGAGCAGTACTTC; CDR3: CSARGSSGRVREQYF
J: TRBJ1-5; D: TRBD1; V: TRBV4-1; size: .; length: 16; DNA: TGCGCCAGCAGCCTAGATGGACAGGGCGGCAATCAGCCCCAGCATTTT; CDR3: CASSLDGQGGNQPQHF
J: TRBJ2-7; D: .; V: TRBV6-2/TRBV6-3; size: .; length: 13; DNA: TGTGCCAGCGGCCGGACGCCATCCTACGAGCAGTACTTC; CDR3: CASGRTPSYEQYF
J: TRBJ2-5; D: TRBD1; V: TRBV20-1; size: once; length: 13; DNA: TGCAGTGCGGGACAGGGATGGGAAGAGACCCAGTACTTC; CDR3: CSAGQGWEETQYF
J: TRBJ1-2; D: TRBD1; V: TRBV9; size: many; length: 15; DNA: TGTGCCAGCAGCGCGGGGGGACAGACTAACTATGGCTACACCTTC; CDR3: CASSAGGQTNYGYTF
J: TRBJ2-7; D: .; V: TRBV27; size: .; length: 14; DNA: TGTGCCAGCAGTTTACGGGGTTTCTCCTACGAGCAGTACTTC; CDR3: CASSLRGFSYEQYF
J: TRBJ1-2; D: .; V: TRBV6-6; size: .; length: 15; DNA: TGTGCCAGCAGAGACCGCAAGGTCGCTAACTATGGCTACACCTTC; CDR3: CASRDRKVANYGYTF
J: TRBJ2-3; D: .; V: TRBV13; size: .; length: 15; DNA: TGTGCCAGCAGCGCAAAACAAGCAGGGCACAGATACGCGTATTTT; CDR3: CASSAKQAGHRYAYF
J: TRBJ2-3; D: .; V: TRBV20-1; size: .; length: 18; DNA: TGCAGTGCTAGGGACCGCCGGGACTTTCCTAAATGGGGCGGTACGCAGTATTTT; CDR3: CSARDRRDFPKWGGTQYF
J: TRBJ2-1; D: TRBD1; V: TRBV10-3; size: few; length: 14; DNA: TGTGCCATCAGTGAGTCGGGACAGTACAATGAGCAGTTCTTC; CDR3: CAISESGQYNEQFF
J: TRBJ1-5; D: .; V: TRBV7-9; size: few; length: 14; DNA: TGTGCCAGCAGCTCGGGACGTCTCAATCAGCCCCAGCATTTT; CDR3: CASSSGRLNQPQHF
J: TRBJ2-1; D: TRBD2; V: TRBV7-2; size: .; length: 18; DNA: TGTGCCAGCAGCTTAGCCTCACGGGGACTAGCGGGTTACAATGAGCAGTTCTTC; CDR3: CASSLASRGLAGYNEQFF
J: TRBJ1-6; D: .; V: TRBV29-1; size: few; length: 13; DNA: TGCAGCGTTGTAGAGGGGCCTAATTCACCCCTCCACTTT; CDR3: CSVVEGPNSPLHF
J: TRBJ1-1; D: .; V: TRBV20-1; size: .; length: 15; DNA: TGCAGTGCTAGGGACAGAGTTTTGGGCGTCACTGAAGCTTTCTTT; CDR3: CSARDRVLGVTEAFF
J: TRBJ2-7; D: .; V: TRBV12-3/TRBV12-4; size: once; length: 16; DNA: TGTGCCAGCAGCCGCGGGCCACATAGCGGACCCTACGAGCAGTACTTC; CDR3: CASSRGPHSGPYEQYF
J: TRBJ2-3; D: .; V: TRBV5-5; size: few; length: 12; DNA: TGTGCCAGCGCCCCGGGAGAAAGATACGCGTATTTT; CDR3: CASAPGERYAYF
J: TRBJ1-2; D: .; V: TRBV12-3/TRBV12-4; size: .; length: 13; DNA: TGTGCCAGCAGTTTACGAGACACCCAGGGCTACACCTTC; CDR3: CASSLRDTQGYTF
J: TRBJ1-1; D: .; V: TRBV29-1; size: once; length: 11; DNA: TGCAGAGGGGTAATGAACACTGAAGCTTTCTTT; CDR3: CRGVMNTEAFF
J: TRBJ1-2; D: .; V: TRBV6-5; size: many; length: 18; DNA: TGTGCCAGCAGTTCCAAGACAGGAACCGTCACTAGCTCTGCTGGCTACACCTTC; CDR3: CASSSKTGTVTSSAGYTF
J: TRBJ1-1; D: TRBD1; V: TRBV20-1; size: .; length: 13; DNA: TGCAGTGCCCTACCAGACAGGGCCACTGAAGCTTTCTTT; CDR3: CSALPDRATEAFF
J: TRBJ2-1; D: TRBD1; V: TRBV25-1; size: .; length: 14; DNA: TGTGCCAGCAGTGAGTACAGGGGCCAAGAGACCCAGTTCTTC; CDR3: CASSEYRGQETQFF
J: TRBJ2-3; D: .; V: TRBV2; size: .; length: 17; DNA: TGTGCCAGCACGACACTAGGGGGGAGGCCGAGCACAGATACGCAGTATTTT; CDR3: CASTTLGGRPSTDTQYF
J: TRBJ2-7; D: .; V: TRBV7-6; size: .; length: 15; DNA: TGTGCCAGCAGCTTACTGGTTAGCTCCTACAATGAGCAGTACTTC; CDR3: CASSLLVSSYNEQYF
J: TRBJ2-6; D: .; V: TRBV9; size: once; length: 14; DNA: TGTGCCAGCAGCGCCATGTCTGGGGCCAACGTCCTGACTTTC; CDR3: CASSAMSGANVLTF
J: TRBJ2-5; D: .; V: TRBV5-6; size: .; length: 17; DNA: TGTGCCAGCAGCTCCATTCGCGTATGGGGGCCCCAAGAGACCCAGTACTTC; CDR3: CASSSIRVWGPQETQYF
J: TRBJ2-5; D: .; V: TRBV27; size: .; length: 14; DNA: TGTGCCAGCAGTGATTTACAGGGTCAAGAGACCCAGTACTTC; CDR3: CASSDLQGQETQYF
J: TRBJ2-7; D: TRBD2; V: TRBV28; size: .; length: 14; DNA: TGTGCCAGCAGTTTATTCGCTAGCGGCTACGAGCAGTACTTC; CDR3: CASSLFASGYEQYF
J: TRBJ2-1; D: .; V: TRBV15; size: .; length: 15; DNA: TGTGCCACCAGCAGAGCGCCCGGAAGGTACAATGAGCAGTTCTTC; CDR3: CATSRAPGRYNEQFF
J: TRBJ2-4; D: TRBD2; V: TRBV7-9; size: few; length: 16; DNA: TGTGCCAGCAGCTTAGCGACGGGAGGGGCCAAAAACATTCAGTACTTC; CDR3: CASSLATGGAKNIQYF
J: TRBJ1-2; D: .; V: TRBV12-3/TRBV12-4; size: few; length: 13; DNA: TGTGCCAGCAGTTTAGACAATAACTATGGCTACACCTTC; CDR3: CASSLDNNYGYTF
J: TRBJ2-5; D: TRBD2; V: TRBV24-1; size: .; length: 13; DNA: TGTGCCACCAGCGTGAGCGGGAGGGAGACCCAGTACTTC; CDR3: CATSVSGRETQYF
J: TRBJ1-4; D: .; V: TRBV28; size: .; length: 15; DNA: TGTGCCAGCAGTTTATATGGGGACCCTAATGAAAAACTGTTTTTT; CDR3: CASSLYGDPNEKLFF
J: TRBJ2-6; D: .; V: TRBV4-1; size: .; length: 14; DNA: TGCGCCAGCAGGGCTTTCTCTGGGGCCAACGTCCCGACTTTC; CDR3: CASRAFSGANVPTF
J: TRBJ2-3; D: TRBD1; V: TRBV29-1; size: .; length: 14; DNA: TGCAGCGTTGAAGCGGGGACAGGGGAGGTTACGCAGTATTTT; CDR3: CSVEAGTGEVTQYF
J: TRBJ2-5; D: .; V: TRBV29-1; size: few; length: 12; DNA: TGCAGCGTTGCGGAGGGGACAGAGACCCAGTACTTC; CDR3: CSVAEGTETQYF
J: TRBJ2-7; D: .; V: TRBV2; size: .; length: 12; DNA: TGTCCCAGCAGCGTCGGGTTATACGAGCGGTACTTC; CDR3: CPSSVGLYERYF
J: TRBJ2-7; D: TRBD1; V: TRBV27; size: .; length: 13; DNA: TGTGCCAACCCCCGGGACAGGGTTTACGAGCAGTACTTC; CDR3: CANPRDRVYEQYF
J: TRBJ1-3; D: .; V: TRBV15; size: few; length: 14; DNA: TGTGCCACCAGCGCACAGGTCTCTGGAAACACCATATATTTT; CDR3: CATSAQVSGNTIYF
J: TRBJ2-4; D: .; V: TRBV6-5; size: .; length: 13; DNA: TGTGCCACCTTCGGCTCAGCCAAAAACATTCAGTACTTC; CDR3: CATFGSAKNIQYF
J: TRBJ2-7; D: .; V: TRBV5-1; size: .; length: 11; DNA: TGCGCCAGTAACGGACCCTACGAGCAGTACTTC; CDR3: CASNGPYEQYF
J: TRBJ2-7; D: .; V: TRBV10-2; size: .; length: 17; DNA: TGCGCCAGCAGTGAGGCCGGGGCCGGCCTCCTCCCCTACGAGCAGTACTTC; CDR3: CASSEAGAGLLPYEQYF
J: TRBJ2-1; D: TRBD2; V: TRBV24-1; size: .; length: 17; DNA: TGTGCCACCAGTGCCTCGGGAGCGGGAGTGTCCTACAATGAGCAGTTCTTC; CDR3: CATSASGAGVSYNEQFF